This entry lists 20 T cell receptor beta chains sequenced from one sample in a study of blood T cells in healthy people across ages. For the second PCR, which ran for roughly 6 to 11 cycles, a sample-barcoded 5' primer and a J-beta primer mix were used. TCRdb re-called the 5' RACE reads through MiXCR, storing one row per CDR3 protein. Here the sample spans 1.6 million or so distinct CDR3 sequences, roughly 32% being singletons. The sequenced sample was blood. These receptors were obtained from a young woman in good health.

There are a few counts of this clonotype. V and J are TRBV7-8 and TRBJ2-7; TRBD1 aligns across 9 bases. With V trimmed by 1 base and J by 4 bases, 5 bases remained unmatched. The CDR3 has 15 residues. Germline assignment: CDR1 SGHVS and CDR2 FQNEAQ. The CDR3 DNA reads TGTGCCAGCAGCTTAGGACAGGGGGATATTTACGAGCAGTACTTC. It codes for CASSLGQGDIYEQYF.

The chain couples TRBV20-1 to TRBJ2-1; 8 bases match TRBD2. Unmatched junction bases numbered 4, after V lost 0 bases and J lost 0 bases. The germline V gene encodes CDR1 DFQATT and CDR2 SNEGSKA (reference sequence). The CDR3 totals 16 residues. The CDR3 DNA follows: TGCAGTGCTAGAGATATAGCGGGACCCTCCTACAATGAGCAGTTCTTC. Translating gives CSARDIAGPSYNEQFF.

This clonotype was seen a few times. The chain has TRBV11-2 and TRBJ2-2; TRBD2 agrees at 9 bases. CDR1 is SGHAT, CDR2 FQNNGV, per germline. The CDR3 has 15 amino acids. V gave up 5 bases and J gave up 4 bases; unmatched junction bases: 5. The CDR3 region is CASSPIAGVTGELFF. DNA of the CDR3: TGTGCCAGCAGCCCGATAGCGGGAGTCACCGGGGAGCTGTTTTTT.

The rearrangement links TRBV30 to TRBJ2-1, with TRBD2 matching over 7 bases. The germline V gene has CDR1 GTSNPN and CDR2 SVGIG (reference sequence). The CDR3 runs 14 residues. CDR3 in amino acids: CAYNTGRGSGEQFF. CDR3 DNA: TGTGCATACAATACCGGGCGGGGGTCTGGTGAGCAGTTCTTC.

The gene calls are TRBV7-9 and TRBJ2-6; perhaps TRBD2 as D (5 bases). Trimming took 5 bases from V and 0 from J, leaving 11 bases between them. CDR3 length equals 16 residues. Germline V CDR1 and CDR2: SEHNR, FQNEAQ (reference sequence). Here the CDR3 DNA reads TGTGCCAGCAGCCACCGGGAAGACTCTGGGGCCAACGTCCTGACTTTC. The encoded protein is CASSHREDSGANVLTF.

The gene calls are TRBV24-1 and TRBJ2-1; 11 nucleotides match TRBD2. CDR3 length: 16 amino acids. After removal of 0 bases from V and 8 bases from J, the junction contained 5 bases not matched to a gene. Germline loops: CDR1 KGHDR, CDR2 SFDVKD. DNA of the CDR3: TGTGCCACCAGTGATTTGACCCATAGCGGGAGGGATGAGCAGTTCTTC. Translated, it gives CATSDLTHSGRDEQFF.

This clonotype was detected a few times. Here the CDR3 reads CSASHGTTGELFF. The CDR3, as DNA: TGCAGTGCTAGTCACGGTACTACCGGGGAGCTGTTTTTT. The gene calls are TRBV20-1 and TRBJ2-2; D is ambiguous. CDR3 length: 13 residues. Germline V lookup: CDR1 DFQATT, CDR2 SNEGSKA (reference sequence). V was clipped by 3 bases and J by 5 bases, with 10 bases between them.

The sample holds a few counts of this clonotype. This sequence joins TRBV7-2 and TRBJ2-1; D might be TRBD1 (5 bases). This CDR3 comprises 17 residues. Trimming stripped 5 bases from V and 2 bases from J, with 19 bases between. Germline assignment: CDR1 SGHTA and CDR2 FQGNSA. Written as DNA, the CDR3 is TGTGCCAGCAGCGATTCTAGGCGCAGGGTCCCCTACAATGAGCAGTTCTTC. This codes for CASSDSRRRVPYNEQFF.

This clonotype came up a few times. The chain links TRBV28 to TRBJ2-7; 12 bases match TRBD2. CDR1 is MDHEN and CDR2 is SYDVKM in the germline V gene. The CDR3 has 16 residues. V trimming: 6 bases; J trimming: 7 bases; junction bases outside the gene matches: 13. Here the CDR3 reads CASSRGLAGFREEQYF. CDR3 coding DNA: TGTGCCAGCAGCCGCGGACTAGCGGGATTCCGTGAGGAGCAGTACTTC.

The chain is built from TRBV6-1 and TRBJ2-1; 8 positions agree with TRBD1. The V and J ends lost 10 bases and 5 bases, in that order; junction bases with no gene match: 10. Germline V gene data show CDR1 as MNHNS and CDR2 as SASEGT. This CDR3 has 14 residues. The CDR3 DNA follows: TGTGCCACCGGGACAGGCTGGGAGGACAATGAGCAGTTCTTC. The encoded protein is CATGTGWEDNEQFF.

This clonotype was counted between two and nine times. The chain combines TRBV6-5 with TRBJ2-2, with D possibly being TRBD1 (5 bases). This CDR3 has 16 amino acids. V was shortened by 7 bases and J by 0 bases, with 15 bases between the two germline ends. Per germline, CDR1 MNHEY and CDR2 SVGAGI. The CDR3 loop reads CASTQGTETNTGELFF. CDR3 nucleotides: TGTGCCAGCACCCAGGGAACGGAGACGAACACCGGGGAGCTGTTTTTT.

This clonotype turned up a few times. The V call is TRBV3-1, the J call TRBJ2-1; TRBD2 matches 8 bases. The CDR3 has 15 residues. Germline CDR1 and CDR2: LGHDT and YNNKEL (reference sequence). The ends lost 4 bases at V and 7 bases at J; junction bases unmatched: 9. The CDR3 region is CASSLTGRAVNEQFF. Written as DNA, the CDR3 is TGTGCCAGCAGCCTAACCGGGAGGGCCGTTAATGAGCAGTTCTTC.

Concerning this clonotype itself: The junction and the germline gene differ at one end; a read error may be behind it. The rearrangement uses TRBV6-2 or TRBV6-3 and TRBJ2-6; D is unresolved. Germline CDR1 reads MNHEY; CDR2 reads SVGEGT. This CDR3 contains 15 residues. The chain's CDR3 is CVSSERSSGANVLTF. The CDR3 nucleotides are TGTGTCAGCAGCGAACGAAGCTCTGGGGCCAACGTCCTGACTTTC.

V gene TRBV20-1 combines with J gene TRBJ2-1; either TRBD1 or TRBD2 may supply D (6 bases each). The CDR3 extends over 13 amino acids. Germline V gene sequence: CDR1 DFQATT, CDR2 SNEGSKA (reference sequence). V lost 1 base, J lost 12 bases, and 16 bases lay in between. Written as DNA, the CDR3 is TGCAGTGCTAGAGGGCGGTCGAAGGGGGGGCAGTTCTTC. This codes for CSARGRSKGGQFF.

This chain connects TRBV9 to TRBJ2-7, with 9 bases aligning to TRBD1. The CDR3 totals 15 residues. Losses at the gene ends were 1 base for V and 5 bases for J; bases not matched to a gene: 7. Germline V CDR1 and CDR2: SGDLS, YYNGEE. Here the CDR3 reads CASSVRDRDSDEQYF. CDR3 bases: TGTGCCAGCAGCGTACGGGACAGGGACAGTGACGAGCAGTACTTC.

This clonotype has a handful of counts. V usage is TRBV10-3 and J usage is TRBJ2-1, with TRBD2 identical over 9 bases. This CDR3 has 17 amino acids. Germline CDR1 and CDR2: ENHRY and SYGVKD. Trimming took 2 bases from V and 5 from J; bases not matched to a gene: 10. DNA of the CDR3: TGTGCCATCAGTGAGGTTGGAGGCGGGGGGGCCCACAATGAGCAGTTCTTC. Its translation is CAISEVGGGGAHNEQFF.

V usage is TRBV28 and J usage is TRBJ2-1; the D gene could be TRBD1 or TRBD2 (5 bases each). The CDR3 has 14 amino acids. Germline V gene lookup returns CDR1 MDHEN and CDR2 SYDVKM. V lost 8 bases and J lost 1, with 12 bases in between. CDR3 loop: CASARDGSYNEQFF. As DNA, the CDR3 is TGTGCCAGCGCCCGGGACGGGTCCTACAATGAGCAGTTCTTC.

This chain uses TRBV20-1 with TRBJ2-4, with 10 bases that match TRBD2. The J call may be incorrect, as the DNA end agrees better with TRBJ2-7. From germline, CDR1 is DFQATT and CDR2 SNEGSKA (reference sequence). The CDR3 is made up of 13 amino acids. In DNA form, the CDR3 reads TGCACAACCAGGCTAGCGGGGGTGTACGAGCAGTACTTC. This translates into CTTRLAGVYEQYF.

This chain links TRBV20-1 with TRBJ2-2; 9 bases are shared with TRBD2. Trimming removed 2 bases from V and 5 bases from J; junction bases left unmatched: 9. CDR1 and CDR2 from the germline V gene are DFQATT and SNEGSKA (reference sequence). The CDR3 sequence is 16 residues long. The CDR3 region has the DNA TGCAGTGCTAGACTAGCGGGGCGATCACGAACCGGGGAGCTGTTTTTT. Protein sequence: CSARLAGRSRTGELFF.

This clonotype turned up a few times. This chain uses TRBV15 with TRBJ1-6; no clear D. Between the trimmed V and J ends, which lost 5 bases and 7 bases, there was a span of 12 bases. Germline V gene sequence: CDR1 LNHNV, CDR2 YYDKDF (reference sequence). The CDR3 runs 14 residues. DNA for the CDR3: TGTGCCACCAGCCAAGGGCGGAGGAATTCACCCCTCCACTTT. It yields the protein CATSQGRRNSPLHF.